The 6 T cell receptor beta chains below were found in one sample sequenced in a study of shared clonotypes between healthy human individuals. The naive CD8 population came from CD45RO-negative cells selected for CCR7, without terminally differentiated effector memory CD45RA+ cells. Profiling relied on immunoSEQ multiplex PCR, and the TCRdb table lists in-frame clones only, not all of them. The sample consists of roughly 1,800,000 clones, about 95% of them appearing once. What was sequenced was naive CD8+ T cells sorted from blood. The source is a man between 18 and 35 years old in good health.

The genes are TRBV4-3 and TRBJ2-3; TRBD2 aligns across 10 bases. Germline-derived CDR1 and CDR2 are LGHNA and YSLEER. The V segment lost 0 bases and the J segment 1 base; nucleotides outside the gene matches: 7. The CDR3 totals 18 residues. CDR3 nucleotides: TGCGCCAGCAGCCAAGAAGGGGTTCTAGCGGGGGGCACAGATACGCAGTATTTT. Amino acids: CASSQEGVLAGGTDTQYF.

The J gene is TRBJ2-2, the V gene TRBV5-1, with 7 nucleotides matching TRBD1. Trimming removed 1 base from V and 2 bases from J; junction bases left unmatched: 2. The CDR3 length is 15 residues. Per germline, CDR1 SGHRS and CDR2 YFSETQ. The CDR3 region is CASSLHRGNTGELFF. The CDR3 DNA follows: TGCGCCAGCAGCTTGCACAGGGGAAACACCGGGGAGCTGTTTTTT.

The chain combines TRBV29-1 with TRBJ1-2; D not resolved. V was clipped by 4 bases and J by 3 bases, with 12 bases between them. CDR1 is SQVTM and CDR2 is ANQGSEA in the germline V gene. The CDR3 is 13 residues long. The CDR3 is CSVVPRLDYGYTF. CDR3 bases: TGCAGCGTTGTCCCCAGGTTGGACTATGGCTACACCTTC.

The chain has TRBV2 and TRBJ2-7; 13 bases are shared with TRBD2. Trimming at V came to 3 bases and at J to 5 bases, leaving 7 bases not matched to a gene. In germline, CDR1 is SNHLY, CDR2 FYNNEI. This CDR3 has 16 amino acids. CDR3 nucleotides: TGTGCCAGCAGTGATGGGACTAGCGGGAAGTCCCACGAGCAGTACTTC. This sequence encodes CASSDGTSGKSHEQYF. Together with reference TRBV2 and TRBJ2-7, the CDR3 gives the full variable domain: EPEVTQTPSHQVTQMGQEVILRCVPISNHLYFYWYRQILGQKVEFLVSFYNNEISEKSEIFDDQFSVERPDGSNFTLKIRSTKLEDSAMYFCASSDGTSGKSHEQYFGPGTRLTVT.

The CDR3 DNA is TGTGCCAGCAGCTTAGTTCTCGGGGAGGGGTACCAAGAGACCCAGTACTTC. It translates to CASSLVLGEGYQETQYF. The chain employs TRBV7-2 and TRBJ2-5, with 7 nucleotides matching TRBD2. CDR1 and CDR2 (germline): SGHTA, FQGNSA. This CDR3 spans 17 amino acids. V lost 1 base to trimming and J lost 0 bases; unmatched junction nucleotides: 8.

The V and J genes are TRBV6-1 and TRBJ1-2; TRBD1 matches 8 bases. The CDR3 is made up of 13 amino acids. Per the germline V gene, CDR1 is MNHNS and CDR2 is SASEGT. The V segment lost 6 bases and the J segment 4 bases; nucleotides outside the gene matches: 4. The CDR3 region has the DNA TGTGCCAGCAGGACAGGGGCCTCCTATGGCTACACCTTC. As protein: CASRTGASYGYTF.